This T cell receptor (beta chain) stems from a study of blood T cells in healthy people across ages. Overall study findings and caveats: Diversity of TCR beta per million T cells declined in a roughly linear way with age. Naive and antigen-experienced cells could not be conclusively compared, given unsorted PBMCs.

For the second PCR, which ran for 7 to 11 cycles, a sample-barcoded 5' primer and a J-beta primer mix were used. MiXCR was run by TCRdb on the 5' RACE reads, yielding one entry per CDR3 protein. The repertoire consists of 800,000 to 950,000 distinct CDR3 sequences, with almost 30% occurring once and the leading ten covering roughly 10%. In its sample, this clonotype was seen a few times. Its antigen is not identified. Germline assignment: CDR1 SQVTM and CDR2 ANQGSEA. There are 15 residues in the CDR3. A further study also used this sample, focusing on T cells of mothers and their children. From that study: Healthy Caucasian mothers, a few in number, and their six children were the donors. Related mother-child pairs shared slightly more overlap than unrelated pairs, but the difference was non-significant.

The specimen sequenced was blood. The sequence was collected from a woman aged 40-49 years in good health. The gene calls are TRBV29-1 and TRBJ2-1; 7 bases are a match to TRBD2. CDR3 bases: TGCAGTGTGGGAGGTGGGGGGGACTACTACAATGAGCAGTTCTTC. Translation: CSVGGGGDYYNEQFF.